Listed below are T cell receptor beta chains from one sample, sequenced in a study of cytomegalovirus exposure and HLA in healthy donors. The assay was immunoSEQ multiplex PCR, and TCRdb's table has in-frame clones only and misses some. Of 150,000 to 200,000 clones in the sample, roughly 77% were seen once. Sequences were obtained from PBMCs. The receptors were sampled from a woman aged 35 to 49 in good health and CMV-seropositive. The CDR3 runs from the conserved cysteine through the conserved F or W. D genes are given only for firm matches. Size is omitted from some rows. Given values are once, few, many or a class for expanded clones.

>-|TRBV30|TRBJ2-1|-
CAWSPSSHNEQFF
TGTGCCTGGAGTCCTAGCTCCCACAATGAGCAGTTCTTC
>-|TRBV4-3|TRBJ2-1|TRBD2
CASSQWSQREGDFEQFF
TGCGCCAGCAGCCAATGGTCCCAGCGGGAGGGGGATTTTGAGCAGTTCTTC
>-|TRBV9|TRBJ2-1|TRBD2
CASSVGLAGGQTSEQFF
TGTGCCAGCAGCGTAGGGTTAGCGGGGGGGCAAACGAGTGAGCAGTTCTTC
>-|TRBV30|TRBJ2-7|TRBD2
CAWSPRFAGGYEQYF
TGTGCCTGGAGTCCCCGGTTTGCGGGAGGGTATGAGCAGTACTTC
>-|TRBV2|TRBJ1-6|TRBD1
CASSGPLRTGNSPLHF
TGTGCCAGCAGTGGACCTTTAAGGACAGGCAATTCACCCCTCCACTTT
>once|TRBV7-9|TRBJ2-5|TRBD2
CASSPRLAAFQETQYF
TGTGCCAGCAGCCCCCGACTAGCGGCCTTCCAAGAGACCCAGTACTTC
>-|TRBV10-3|TRBJ1-5|-
CAISESQGSGNQPQHF
TGTGCCATCAGTGAGTCTCAGGGGAGCGGCAATCAGCCCCAGCATTTT
>-|TRBV7-8|TRBJ2-7|TRBD2
CASSLIAGSSYEQYF
TGTGCCAGCAGCCTCATAGCGGGAAGCTCCTACGAGCAGTACTTC
>-|TRBV9|TRBJ2-7|TRBD2
CASAGGEQYF
TGTGCCAGCGCGGGGGGCGAGCAGTACTTC
>-|TRBV29-1|TRBJ2-2|-
CSVDVADTGELFF
TGCAGCGTTGATGTTGCAGACACCGGGGAGCTGTTTTTT
>-|TRBV7-6|TRBJ2-7|-
CASSLLTGNTYEQYF
TGTGCCAGCAGCTTATTGACAGGCAATACCTACGAGCAGTACTTC
>-|TRBV15|TRBJ2-2|-
CATSRDRFRGSNTGELFF
TGTGCCACCAGCAGAGATAGGTTTAGGGGCTCGAACACCGGGGAGCTGTTTTTT
>large|TRBV6-5|TRBJ2-7|-
CASSYGPDSSYEQYF
TGTGCCAGCAGTTACGGGCCGGACAGCTCCTACGAGCAGTACTTC
>-|TRBV4-1|TRBJ2-7|TRBD1
CASSGMGQGSYEQYF
TGCGCCAGCAGCGGTATGGGACAGGGTTCCTACGAGCAGTACTTC
>-|TRBV2|TRBJ1-6|-
CASSKQGGTNSPLHF
TGTGCCAGCAGTAAACAGGGAGGGACTAATTCACCCCTCCACTTT
>-|TRBV4-2|TRBJ2-7|TRBD2
CASSQDSGGRGSYEQYF
TGTGCCAGCAGCCAAGACTCGGGCGGGAGGGGCTCCTACGAGCAGTACTTC
>-|TRBV7-9|TRBJ2-1|TRBD2
CASNGAAGGGNEQFF
TGTGCCAGCAATGGCGCGGCGGGGGGCGGTAATGAGCAGTTCTTC
>-|TRBV5-1|TRBJ1-1|-
CASSPGGGRNTEAFF
TGCGCCAGCAGCCCGGGGGGGGGCCGGAACACTGAAGCTTTCTTT
>-|TRBV5-1|TRBJ2-5|TRBD2
CASSLTLAGGLETQYF
TGCGCCAGCAGCTTGACTCTAGCGGGAGGGTTGGAGACCCAGTACTTC
>-|TRBV6-5|TRBJ2-3|-
CASSPPGGPGTQYF
TGTGCCAGCAGTCCCCCCGGAGGCCCCGGTACGCAGTATTTT
>-|TRBV25-1|TRBJ2-1|-
CASRDTVEQFF
TGTGCCAGCCGGGACACCGTTGAGCAGTTCTTC
>-|TRBV19|TRBJ1-5|TRBD1
CASSPRGGGGAGQPQHF
TGTGCCAGTAGTCCCCGGGGGGGAGGGGGCGCCGGCCAGCCCCAGCATTTT
>-|TRBV4-3|TRBJ1-1|-
CASSQDLEGTEAFF
TGCGCCAGCAGCCAAGATTTGGAGGGGACTGAAGCTTTCTTT
>once|TRBV6-5|TRBJ1-2|-
CASSYSRQGTYGYTF
TGTGCCAGCAGTTACTCGAGGCAGGGGACCTATGGCTACACCTTC
>-|TRBV10-1|TRBJ2-3|TRBD1
CASSESVTDRAPSTDTQYF
TGCGCCAGCAGTGAGTCCGTAACGGACAGGGCACCTAGCACAGATACGCAGTATTTT
>-|TRBV27|TRBJ2-7|-
CASSRRTDGSDEQYF
TGTGCCAGCAGTAGGAGGACGGATGGGAGTGACGAGCAGTACTTC
>-|TRBV7-9|TRBJ2-2|TRBD2
CSSSYPSGSNTGELFF
TGTTCCAGCAGCTATCCTAGCGGGTCGAACACCGGGGAGCTGTTTTTT
>-|TRBV7-9|TRBJ1-5|TRBD1
CASSFWTGGINQPQHF
TGTGCCAGCAGCTTCTGGACAGGGGGTATCAATCAGCCCCAGCATTTT
>few|TRBV11-2|TRBJ2-5|-
CASSLDPRGSETQYF
TGTGCCAGCAGCTTAGATCCCCGTGGCTCGGAGACCCAGTACTTC
>few|TRBV10-3|TRBJ2-2|TRBD1
CAITPTGANTGELFF
TGTGCCATCACTCCGACAGGGGCAAACACCGGGGAGCTGTTTTTT
>many|TRBV4-3|TRBJ1-6|-
CASSHSRRVQNSPLHF
TGCGCCAGCAGCCACTCCCGGAGGGTGCAAAATTCACCCCTCCACTTT
>-|TRBV7-9|TRBJ1-1|TRBD1
CASSSWTGNTEAFF
TGTGCCAGCAGCTCGTGGACAGGGAACACTGAAGCTTTCTTT
>-|TRBV11-3|TRBJ2-7|TRBD2
CASSLNSGGSRYEQYF
TGTGCCAGCAGCTTAAATTCGGGCGGGAGTCGTTACGAGCAGTACTTC
>-|TRBV6-1|TRBJ2-5|TRBD1
CASSEGTGEETQYF
TGTGCCAGCAGTGAAGGGACAGGGGAAGAGACCCAGTACTTC
>-|TRBV10-1|TRBJ2-7|TRBD1
CASGTGGYEQYF
TGCGCCAGCGGGACAGGGGGCTACGAGCAGTACTTC
>-|TRBV7-8|TRBJ2-2|TRBD1
CASSLITTGTVTGELFF
TGTGCCAGCAGCTTAATCACGACAGGGACGGTCACCGGGGAGCTGTTTTTT
>-|TRBV30|TRBJ2-7|TRBD2
CAWSAGGSSYEQYF
TGTGCCTGGAGTGCCGGGGGGAGCTCCTACGAGCAGTACTTC
>-|TRBV25-1|TRBJ2-5|TRBD1
CASSALGQGGRETQYF
TGTGCCAGCAGTGCCTTGGGACAGGGGGGGAGGGAGACCCAGTACTTC
>-|TRBV2|TRBJ2-5|-
CASSVEETQYF
TGTGCCAGCAGTGTCGAAGAGACCCAGTACTTC
>-|TRBV7-9|TRBJ2-1|-
CSSSLGFVGGVVNEQFF
TGTTCCAGCAGCTTAGGGTTCGTGGGCGGGGTGGTCAATGAGCAGTTCTTC
>-|TRBV27|TRBJ1-1|-
CASSLGQGAEAFF
TGTGCCAGCAGTTTAGGTCAGGGCGCTGAAGCTTTCTTT
>-|TRBV19|TRBJ1-2|TRBD1
CASSSLDRANYGYTF
TGTGCCAGTAGTTCCCTGGACAGGGCCAACTATGGCTACACCTTC
>-|TRBV11-3|TRBJ1-1|-
CASSLARMNTEAFF
TGTGCCAGCAGCTTAGCCAGGATGAACACTGAAGCTTTCTTT
>-|TRBV10-3|TRBJ2-3|TRBD2
CATGTSGGRADTQYF
TGTGCCACCGGGACTAGCGGGGGGAGGGCAGATACGCAGTATTTT
>few|TRBV4-3|TRBJ1-2|-
CASSQWGVDGYTF
TGCGCCAGCAGCCAGTGGGGGGTTGATGGCTACACCTTC
>-|TRBV30|TRBJ1-2|TRBD1
CAWSLGTGPNYGYTF
TGTGCCTGGAGCCTAGGGACAGGGCCTAACTATGGCTACACCTTC
>-|TRBV10-3|TRBJ1-2|-
CAVQDTDTLYTYGYTF
TGTGCCGTACAGGATACTGACACTCTCTACACCTATGGCTACACCTTC
>few|TRBV5-1|TRBJ1-1|TRBD1
CASSKGTGGELMNTEAFF
TGCGCCAGCAGCAAAGGGACAGGGGGGGAACTCATGAACACTGAAGCTTTCTTT
>-|TRBV11-2|TRBJ2-5|-
CASSLEGASVETQYF
TGTGCCAGCAGCTTGGAGGGGGCGTCTGTAGAGACCCAGTACTTC
>few|TRBV27|TRBJ1-1|TRBD1
CASRPTRTGALMNTEAFF
TGTGCCAGCAGGCCAACTAGGACAGGAGCCTTAATGAACACTGAAGCTTTCTTT
>-|TRBV30|TRBJ2-5|-
CAWSPQDKETQYF
TGTGCCTGGAGTCCTCAGGACAAAGAGACCCAGTACTTC
>few|TRBV10-2|TRBJ2-7|-
CASSDASPGAGQYF
TGCGCCAGCAGTGACGCCAGCCCGGGAGCTGGGCAGTACTTC
>-|TRBV30|TRBJ2-3|-
CAWSYSTDTQYF
TGTGCCTGGAGTTATAGCACAGATACGCAGTATTTT